What follows are 10 T cell receptor beta chains derived from one specimen sequenced in a study of T cells in Graves' hyperthyroidism and ophthalmopathy. RNA transcripts gave rise to amplified TCR beta CDR3 regions. Researchers ran a first-round RT-PCR on the TCR CDR3 using the HTBI primer set. Using its own MiXCR run on the multiplex PCR reads, TCRdb lists one record per CDR3 protein. The sample lists roughly 300,000 distinct CDR3 sequences, about 14% occurring once. The specimen sequenced was blood. The receptors come from a woman aged 25 to 39 with Graves' hyperthyroidism.

This clonotype occurred a few times. The V gene is TRBV7-2, the J gene TRBJ2-1; D may be TRBD1 or TRBD2 (5 bases each). Germline-derived CDR1 and CDR2 are SGHTA and FQGNSA. This CDR3 has 14 amino acids. V lost 8 bases and J 8 bases, leaving 19 bases between the germline ends. The CDR3 DNA follows: TGTGCCAGCGTGCTTGTGAGGGGTGGGGATGAGCAGTTCTTC. Encoded protein: CASVLVRGGDEQFF.

This clonotype was counted only a few times. The chain links TRBV2 to TRBJ2-4; D is uncertain. Looked up from germline, CDR1 is SNHLY and CDR2 is FYNNEI. The CDR3 contains 14 residues. V dropped 7 bases and J dropped 4 bases, with 14 bases sitting between them. The DNA of the CDR3 is TGTGCCAGCACTGTCGACGGGTCAAAAAACATTCAGTACTTC. It yields the protein CASTVDGSKNIQYF.

The gene calls are TRBV4-1 and TRBJ2-1, with D unclear. V gave up 0 bases and J gave up 0 bases, with 12 bases separating them. This CDR3 has 17 amino acids. Germline CDR1 and CDR2: MGHRA and YSYEKL. The CDR3: CASSQDSGQSSYNEQFF. Here the CDR3 DNA reads TGCGCCAGCAGCCAAGATTCGGGCCAAAGCTCCTACAATGAGCAGTTCTTC.

This clonotype was observed at least ten times. The gene calls are TRBV24-1 and TRBJ2-3; 11 nucleotides match TRBD2. V lost 3 bases, J lost 0 bases, and 4 bases stayed unmatched. This CDR3 region has 17 residues. CDR1 is KGHDR, CDR2 SFDVKD, per germline. The CDR3 region is CATSDRLAGRSTDTQYF. As DNA, the CDR3 is TGTGCCACCAGTGATCGACTAGCGGGGCGTAGCACAGATACGCAGTATTTT.

The rearrangement uses TRBV13 and TRBJ2-7; the D gene is possibly TRBD1 (6 bases). Germline values: CDR1 PRHDT, CDR2 FYEKMQ (reference sequence). CDR3 length equals 15 residues. V gave up 5 bases and J gave up 2 bases, with 16 bases separating them. The CDR3 nucleotides are TGTGCCAGCAGCCAAGGGACACGAGTCACCTACGAGCAGTACTTC. This encodes CASSQGTRVTYEQYF.

In the case of this clonotype: Given a much more abundant clone one base away, this may be a read error. CDR3 sequence reads: CAGTRAEQLQETQYF. The CDR3 coding sequence is TGTGCCGGCACCCGTGCGGAGCAGCTCCAAGAGACCCAGTACTTC. J is TRBJ2-5 and V is TRBV25-1; D unresolved. The germline gives CDR1 MGHDK, CDR2 SYGVNS. Deletions cut 11 bases from V and 1 base from J, with 20 bases between. This CDR3 has 15 residues. The variable domain in full, with the rest retrieved from reference TRBV25-1 and TRBJ2-5, is EADIYQTPRYLVIGTGKKITLECSQTMGHDKMYWYQQDPGMELHLIHYSYGVNSTEKGDLSSESTVSRIRTEHFPLTLESARPSHTSQYLCAGTRAEQLQETQYFGPGTRLLVL.

To note about this clonotype: A read error may explain this, as a much larger clone is one base away. The chain couples TRBV30 to TRBJ1-5; D call uncertain. Germline lookup yields CDR1 GTSNPN and CDR2 SVGIG (reference sequence). The germline V and J ends were trimmed by 1 base and 6 bases, with 13 bases remaining between them. The CDR3 runs 14 residues. The CDR3 loop is CAWSGGTVSQPQHF. For the CDR3, the DNA is TGTGCCTGGAGTGGCGGTACCGTCAGTCAGCCCCAGCATTTT.

This clonotype has only a few counts. V is TRBV5-6 and J is TRBJ1-2, with TRBD1 identical over 8 bases. This CDR3 spans 13 amino acids. After removal of 3 bases from V and 6 bases from J, the junction contained 4 bases not matched to a gene. Germline values: CDR1 SGHDT, CDR2 YYEEEE. CDR3 loop: CASSWAGGHGYTF. The CDR3 bases are TGTGCCAGCAGCTGGGCAGGGGGCCATGGCTACACCTTC.

This clonotype occurred a few times. This rearrangement joins TRBV12-3 or TRBV12-4 to TRBJ2-6; D is ambiguous. CDR3 length: 14 residues. V lost 3 bases, J lost 1 base, and 4 bases lay in between. The CDR3 DNA reads as TGTGCCAGCAGTTTTTGGTCTGGGGCCAACGTCCTGACTTTC. Translation gives CASSFWSGANVLTF.

This chain joins TRBV28 and TRBJ1-1; 12 bases match TRBD1. The CDR3 covers 15 residues. The germline gives CDR1 MDHEN, CDR2 SYDVKM. Trimming took 5 bases from V and 4 from J; bases not matched to a gene: 5. In nucleotides, the CDR3 is TGTGCCAGCAGTGCCGGGACAGGGGGCACCACTGAAGCTTTCTTT. As protein: CASSAGTGGTTEAFF.